This T cell receptor beta chain was observed in a study of regulatory dendritic cells for organ transplantation. Overall study results and limits: Of resting T cell subsets, memory CD8+ had the most alloreactive clonotypes. Considerable individual heterogeneity was seen in alloreactive memory CD8+ T cells. Memory CD8+ clonal expansion seemed more limited with regulatory than mature dendritic cells. Naive CD4+ and CD8+ repertoires were highly diverse; memory CD8+ was most oligoclonal.

For this clone: The antigen is undetermined.

The method was immunoSEQ multiplex PCR; TCRdb's version includes in-frame clones alone and lacks a portion of them. Of 26,000 or so clones in the sample, around 80% were seen once. The sequence came from a human donor in good health. Sequenced sample: naive CD4+ T cells from blood. Subset here: CD45RA+ naive T cells.

This CDR3 is CATSGYPRAGKNIQYF. CDR3 DNA sequence: TGTGCCACCAGTGGGTACCCGAGGGCGGGCAAAAACATTCAGTACTTC. The rearrangement links TRBV15 to TRBJ2-4; tentatively, D is TRBD2 (5 bases). The germline gives CDR1 LNHNV, CDR2 YYDKDF (reference sequence). V was pared by 6 bases and J by 3 bases, with 18 bases between. CDR3 length: 16 amino acids.